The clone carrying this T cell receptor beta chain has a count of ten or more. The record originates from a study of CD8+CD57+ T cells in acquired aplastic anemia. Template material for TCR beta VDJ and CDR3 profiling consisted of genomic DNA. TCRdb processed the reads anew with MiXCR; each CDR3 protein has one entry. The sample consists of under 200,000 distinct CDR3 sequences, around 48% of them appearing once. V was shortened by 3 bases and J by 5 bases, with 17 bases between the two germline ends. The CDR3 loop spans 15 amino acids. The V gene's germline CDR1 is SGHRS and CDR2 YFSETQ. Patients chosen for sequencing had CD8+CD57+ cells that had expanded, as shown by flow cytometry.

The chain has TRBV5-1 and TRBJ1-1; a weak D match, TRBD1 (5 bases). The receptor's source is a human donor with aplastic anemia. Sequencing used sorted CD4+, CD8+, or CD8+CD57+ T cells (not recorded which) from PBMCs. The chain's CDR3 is CASSSPDRGSTEAFF. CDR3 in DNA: TGCGCCAGCAGCTCACCTGATCGGGGGAGTACTGAAGCTTTCTTT. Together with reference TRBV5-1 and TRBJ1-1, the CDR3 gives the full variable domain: KAGVTQTPRYLIKTRGQQVTLSCSPISGHRSVSWYQQTPGQGLQFLFEYFSETQRNKGNFPGRFSGRQFSNSRSEMNVSTLELGDSALYLCASSSPDRGSTEAFFGQGTRLTVV.